The 26 T cell receptor beta chains below were found in one sample sequenced in a study of control samples from healthy donors and cancer patients. Clones were sequenced by immunoSEQ multiplex PCR, and TCRdb holds only the in-frame ones, with some missing. The table has about 170,000 clones, over 85% seen once. Specimen: blood. The source of these receptors is a woman aged 60-75 years in good health.

This chain joins TRBV11-2 and TRBJ2-5; either TRBD1 or TRBD2 may supply D (5 bases each). The CDR3 sequence is 15 residues long. Looked up from germline, CDR1 is SGHAT and CDR2 is FQNNGV. V lost 8 bases and J 2 bases, leaving 18 bases between the germline ends. CDR3 region: CASLLTRGQQETQYF. In nucleotides, the CDR3 is TGTGCCAGCCTCCTAACTCGGGGCCAACAAGAGACCCAGTACTTC.

This clone has just one count. This chain joins TRBV5-6 and TRBJ2-5, with D tentatively TRBD2 (5 bases). The CDR3 is 14 residues long. Germline CDR1 and CDR2: SGHDT and YYEEEE. The V gene lost 3 bases and the J gene lost 5 bases, with 14 bases spanning the gap. CDR3 coding DNA: TGTGCCAGCAGCTGGGCGGGTTCTCGGGAGACCCAGTACTTC. Translation gives CASSWAGSRETQYF.

This chain links TRBV18 with TRBJ1-1; D remains ambiguous. Per germline, CDR1 KGHSH and CDR2 LQKENI. V was trimmed by 2 bases and J by 0 bases, leaving 13 bases between them. This CDR3 has 16 residues. The chain's CDR3 is CASSPLQSDMNTEAFF. DNA of the CDR3: TGTGCCAGCTCACCATTACAGTCCGACATGAACACTGAAGCTTTCTTT.

This sequence joins TRBV3-1 (or the pseudogene TRBV3-2) and TRBJ1-1; D is ambiguous. The CDR3 spans 16 residues. From germline, CDR1 is LGHDT and CDR2 YNNKEL (reference sequence). V was trimmed by 1 base and J by 1 base, leaving 13 bases between them. In DNA form, the CDR3 reads TGTGCCAGCAGCCAAGGTCTTCGGCAGGCGAACACTGAAGCTTTCTTT. Its protein product is CASSQGLRQANTEAFF.

V is TRBV4-1 and J is TRBJ2-2, with a weak D call TRBD2 (5 bases). Germline V gives CDR1 MGHRA, CDR2 YSYEKL. This CDR3 is 17 amino acids long. The germline V and J ends were trimmed by 0 bases and 0 bases, with 11 bases remaining between them. This chain's CDR3 is CASSQEASGANTGELFF. CDR3 bases: TGCGCCAGCAGCCAAGAGGCCAGCGGCGCGAACACCGGGGAGCTGTTTTTT.

V gene TRBV30 combines with J gene TRBJ1-5, with 7 bases lining up with TRBD1. This CDR3 region has 15 residues. The junction had 6 bases not matched to a gene; V was cut back by 3 bases and J by 1 base. The germline V gene encodes CDR1 GTSNPN and CDR2 SVGIG (reference sequence). CDR3 region: CAWSGQARSNQPQHF. CDR3 coding DNA: TGTGCCTGGAGCGGACAGGCTAGAAGCAATCAGCCCCAGCATTTT. The whole variable domain, filled in from reference TRBV30 and TRBJ1-5, reads SQTIHQWPATLVQPVGSPLSLECTVEGTSNPNLYWYRQAAGRGLQLLFYSVGIGQISSEVPQNLSASRPQDRQFILSSKKLLLSDSGFYLCAWSGQARSNQPQHFGDGTRLSIL.

The rearrangement uses TRBV6-1 and TRBJ2-7; 8 bases fit TRBD2. The germline V gene encodes CDR1 MNHNS and CDR2 SASEGT. After removal of 2 bases from V and 1 base from J, the junction contained 4 bases not matched to a gene. This CDR3 has 15 residues. The CDR3 DNA is TGTGCCAGCAGTGAACGGAGCGGGGGTTCCTACGAGCAGTACTTC. Its translation is CASSERSGGSYEQYF.

This chain connects TRBV19 to TRBJ1-5; maybe TRBD1 (6 bases). CDR1 and CDR2 from the germline V gene are LNHDA and SQIVND (reference sequence). The CDR3 sequence is 15 residues long. V lost 0 bases and J lost 2, with 8 bases in between. The CDR3 sequence: CASSIDRGGNQPQHF. The CDR3 bases are TGTGCCAGTAGTATAGACAGGGGAGGCAATCAGCCCCAGCATTTT.

This clone was detected only once. V is TRBV4-1 and J is TRBJ2-1; 8 positions match TRBD2. Trimming removed 1 base from V and 6 bases from J; junction bases left unmatched: 8. The CDR3 has 16 amino acids. CDR1 MGHRA and CDR2 YSYEKL come from the germline V gene. The DNA for the CDR3 is TGCGCCAGCAGCCAAGTCGGGCGGGGGGCCGCCAATGAGCAGTTCTTC. It encodes CASSQVGRGAANEQFF.

The chain joins TRBV10-3 to TRBJ2-3; 8 bases are shared with TRBD2. The trim removed 7 bases at V and 0 bases at J, leaving 6 bases unmatched. Germline values: CDR1 ENHRY, CDR2 SYGVKD. The CDR3 totals 15 residues. As DNA, the CDR3 is TGTGCCATCACGGCGGGGGGCCCAAGCACAGATACGCAGTATTTT. Translated: CAITAGGPSTDTQYF.

The chain uses TRBV28 and TRBJ1-5; the match to TRBD1 covers 7 bases. Germline values: CDR1 MDHEN, CDR2 SYDVKM. There are 17 residues in the CDR3. V trimming: 1 base; J trimming: 1 base; junction bases outside the gene matches: 7. In nucleotides, the CDR3 is TGTGCCAGCAGTTTATTTAGGACAGGCCCCAGCAATCAGCCCCAGCATTTT. Encoded protein: CASSLFRTGPSNQPQHF.

The chain links TRBV9 to TRBJ2-4; D is perhaps TRBD2 (6 bases). This CDR3 has 15 amino acids. Between the trimmed V and J ends, which lost 3 bases and 8 bases, there was a span of 18 bases. From germline, CDR1 is SGDLS and CDR2 YYNGEE. The CDR3 DNA sequence: TGTGCCAGCAGCGCGACGACTAGTTTGTTGGACATTCAGTACTTC. Protein sequence: CASSATTSLLDIQYF.

The chain carries TRBV15 and TRBJ2-5, with 8 bases matching TRBD2. V lost 0 bases, J lost 4 bases, and 7 bases stayed unmatched. The germline gives CDR1 LNHNV, CDR2 YYDKDF (reference sequence). The CDR3 loop spans 16 amino acids. The DNA for the CDR3 is TGTGCCACCAGCAGAGATCTTGTCGGGAGGGGAGAGACCCAGTACTTC. This codes for CATSRDLVGRGETQYF. The whole variable domain, remainder taken from reference TRBV15 and TRBJ2-5, is DAMVIQNPRYQVTQFGKPVTLSCSQTLNHNVMYWYQQKSSQAPKLLFHYYDKDFNNEADTPDNFQSRRPNTSFCFLDIRSPGLGDTAMYLCATSRDLVGRGETQYFGPGTRLLVL.

The CDR3 protein is CASSFYMGPNTGELFF. The CDR3 bases are TGTGCCAGCAGCTTTTACATGGGGCCCAACACCGGGGAGCTGTTTTTT. V usage is TRBV5-8 and J usage is TRBJ2-2; weak D call: TRBD1 (5 bases). Germline V lookup: CDR1 SGHTS, CDR2 YDEGEE. V gave up 2 bases and J gave up 2 bases, with 13 bases separating them. The CDR3 contains 16 residues.

The chain is built from TRBV4-3 and TRBJ1-4, with D uncertain. The length of the CDR3 is 16 residues. CDR1 LGHNA and CDR2 YSLEER come from the germline V gene. The V end lost 1 base, the J end lost 0 bases, and 9 bases lay between the germline ends. In DNA form, the CDR3 reads TGCGCCAGCAGCCAAGGGGTACAAACAACTAATGAAAAACTGTTTTTT. As protein: CASSQGVQTTNEKLFF.

The chain joins TRBV6-5 to TRBJ1-1; D remains unclear. The CDR3 extends over 13 amino acids. V was cut by 4 bases and J by 1 base, with 7 bases left in between. CDR1 and CDR2 from the germline V gene are MNHEY and SVGAGI. CDR3 in amino acids: CASSSTGNTEAFF. The DNA of the CDR3 is TGTGCCAGCAGTTCTACGGGGAACACTGAAGCTTTCTTT.

V and J are TRBV6-5 and TRBJ1-1; D is unclear. The CDR3 runs to 15 residues. The V gene's germline CDR1 is MNHEY and CDR2 SVGAGI. V lost 0 bases and J 7 bases, leaving 15 bases between the germline ends. The CDR3 DNA reads TGTGCCAGCAGTTACTCGATGAAGGCCGTAAGTGAAGCTTTCTTT. Amino acids: CASSYSMKAVSEAFF.

The J gene is TRBJ1-1, the V gene TRBV6-5; TRBD1 aligns across 7 bases. Losses at the gene ends were 0 bases for V and 4 bases for J; bases not matched to a gene: 2. Germline CDR1 and CDR2: MNHEY and SVGAGI. The CDR3 is 14 residues long. Here the CDR3 reads CASSYSTGVTEAFF. For the CDR3, the DNA is TGTGCCAGCAGTTACTCCACAGGGGTCACTGAAGCTTTCTTT.

CDR3 coding DNA: TGTGCCAGCAGCGAAACTGGAGGGAGCAACACCGGGGAGCTGTTTTTT. Its protein product is CASSETGGSNTGELFF. The gene calls are TRBV13 and TRBJ2-2; tentative D call: TRBD2 (6 bases). The V end lost 5 bases, the J end lost 2 bases, and 15 bases lay between the germline ends. The CDR3 contains 16 residues. From germline, CDR1 is PRHDT and CDR2 FYEKMQ (reference sequence). Filled out from reference TRBV13 and TRBJ2-2, the complete variable domain reads AAGVIQSPRHLIKEKRETATLKCYPIPRHDTVYWYQQGPGQDPQFLISFYEKMQSDKGSIPDRFSAQQFSDYHSELNMSSLELGDSALYFCASSETGGSNTGELFFGEGSRLTVL.

The chain links TRBV6-5 to TRBJ1-5, with D possibly being TRBD1 (5 bases). Between the trimmed V and J ends, which lost 7 bases and 4 bases, there was a span of 14 bases. CDR1 is MNHEY and CDR2 is SVGAGI in the germline V gene. The CDR3 contains 14 residues. The CDR3 DNA reads as TGTGCCAGCAACCCCAGGGAAGTGAATCAGCCCCAGCATTTT. Translated: CASNPREVNQPQHF.

J is TRBJ1-1 and V is TRBV12-3 or TRBV12-4, with D unclear. Between the trimmed V and J ends, which lost 5 bases and 8 bases, there was a span of 9 bases. The CDR3 consists of 11 residues. The CDR3, as DNA: TGTGCCAGCAGTCTAGGGTGGGAAGCTTTCTTT. Translation: CASSLGWEAFF.

This clone was detected only once. The chain combines TRBV3-1 (or the pseudogene TRBV3-2) with TRBJ1-2; weak D call: TRBD1 (5 bases). The germline gives CDR1 LGHDT, CDR2 YNNKEL (reference sequence). The length of the CDR3 is 15 residues. V was clipped by 4 bases and J by 4 bases, with 16 bases between them. The DNA of the CDR3 is TGTGCCAGCAGCCGCTTACAAGGGGTGGGCTATGGCTACACCTTC. It is translated as CASSRLQGVGYGYTF.

The gene calls are TRBV7-8 and TRBJ1-6; no definite D call. Germline CDR1 is SGHVS and CDR2 is FQNEAQ. CDR3 length: 15 amino acids. V lost 1 base and J 8 bases, leaving 12 bases between the germline ends. The CDR3: CASSLGVNRDSPLHF. The CDR3 bases are TGTGCCAGCAGCTTAGGTGTGAATCGGGATTCACCCCTCCACTTT.

The chain combines TRBV4-3 with TRBJ2-5, with D possibly being TRBD1 (6 bases). V was cut by 4 bases and J by 5 bases, with 14 bases left in between. Germline loops: CDR1 LGHNA, CDR2 YSLEER. The CDR3 length is 14 residues. The CDR3 spells CASSRGARGETQYF. The CDR3 bases are TGCGCCAGCAGCCGGGGAGCCAGGGGCGAGACCCAGTACTTC.

The chain employs TRBV11-3 and TRBJ2-7; no reliable D call. The V end was cut by 5 bases, the J end by 2 bases, with 13 bases between. There are 14 residues in the CDR3. Germline CDR1 is SGHNT and CDR2 is YENEEA. This chain's CDR3 is CASSRAAGPYEQYF. The CDR3 nucleotides are TGTGCCAGCAGCCGGGCGGCCGGACCCTACGAGCAGTACTTC.

This chain uses TRBV10-3 with TRBJ1-1, with 9 bases fitting TRBD1. V lost 11 bases to trimming and J lost 1 base; unmatched junction nucleotides: 8. CDR3 length: 14 residues. Germline V CDR1 and CDR2: ENHRY, SYGVKD. The CDR3 sequence: CAVGTDRGNTEAFF. The CDR3 DNA reads as TGTGCCGTCGGCACGGACAGGGGGAACACTGAAGCTTTCTTT.